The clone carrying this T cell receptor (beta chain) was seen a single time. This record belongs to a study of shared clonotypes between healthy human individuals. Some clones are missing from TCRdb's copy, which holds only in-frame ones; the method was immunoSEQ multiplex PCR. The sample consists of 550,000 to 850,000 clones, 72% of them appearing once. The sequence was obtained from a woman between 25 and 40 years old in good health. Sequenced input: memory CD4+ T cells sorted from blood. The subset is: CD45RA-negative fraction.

This CDR3 is CASSLRDPSTDTQYF. In nucleotides, the CDR3 is TGTGCCAGCAGTCTCCGGGACCCCAGCACAGATACGCAGTATTTT. The J gene is TRBJ2-3, the V gene TRBV28, with D perhaps given as TRBD1 or TRBD2 (5 bases each). CDR1 and CDR2 from the germline V gene are MDHEN and SYDVKM. Deletions cut 5 bases from V and 0 bases from J, with 12 bases between. CDR3 length: 15 amino acids. Combining the CDR3 with reference TRBV28 and TRBJ2-3 gives the whole variable domain DVKVTQSSRYLVKRTGEKVFLECVQDMDHENMFWYRQDPGLGLRLIYFSYDVKMKEKGDIPEGYSVSREKKERFSLILESASTNQTSMYLCASSLRDPSTDTQYFGPGTRLTVL.